These 8 T cell receptor beta chains originate from one sample sequenced in a study of blood T cell repertoires in COVID-19. Some clones are missing from TCRdb's copy, which holds only in-frame ones; the method was immunoSEQ multiplex PCR. The sample contains approximately 220,000 clones, 75% to 85% of which appear only once. The sequenced sample was PBMCs or T cells enriched from blood (not recorded which). All receptors derive from a woman aged 40 to 49 with acute COVID-19.

The genes are TRBV29-1 and TRBJ2-1; D not resolved. V lost 2 bases, J lost 5 bases, and 10 bases lay in between. CDR3 length: 13 amino acids. In germline, CDR1 is SQVTM, CDR2 ANQGSEA. The CDR3 DNA follows: TGCAGCGTTGAACGTGCACAGAACAATGAGCAGTTCTTC. Translation gives CSVERAQNNEQFF.

The chain couples TRBV7-3 to TRBJ2-5; the D gene is possibly TRBD1 (5 bases). Per germline, CDR1 SGHTA and CDR2 FQGTGA. The ends were cut back, 4 bases at V and 4 bases at J, with 13 bases in the middle. CDR3 size: 14 residues. The CDR3 DNA reads as TGTGCCAGCAGCTCGAGCAGGGATAGAGAGACCCAGTACTTC. The encoded protein is CASSSSRDRETQYF.

The chain couples TRBV28 to TRBJ1-6, with 7 nucleotides matching TRBD1. V shed 6 bases and J 14 bases; nucleotides not matched to a gene: 10. Germline-derived CDR1 and CDR2 are MDHEN and SYDVKM. This CDR3 spans 13 amino acids. This CDR3 is CASSQGGLGTLHF. The CDR3 DNA reads as TGTGCCAGCAGCCAGGGGGGCCTAGGGACCCTCCACTTT. The full variable domain, completed using reference TRBV28 and TRBJ1-6, is DVKVTQSSRYLVKRTGEKVFLECVQDMDHENMFWYRQDPGLGLRLIYFSYDVKMKEKGDIPEGYSVSREKKERFSLILESASTNQTSMYLCASSQGGLGTLHFGNGTRLTVT.

The genes are TRBV27 and TRBJ1-2, with a possible D match to TRBD1 (6 bases). V dropped 6 bases and J dropped 4 bases, with 12 bases sitting between them. The germline gives CDR1 MNHEY, CDR2 SMNVEV (reference sequence). This CDR3 region has 13 residues. CDR3 sequence (DNA): TGTGCCAGCAGGATTGACAGGAGCTATGGCTACACCTTC. This sequence encodes CASRIDRSYGYTF.

The genes are TRBV5-6 and TRBJ1-2; 8 bases are shared with TRBD1. Trimming took 4 bases from V and 14 from J; bases not matched to a gene: 7. The CDR3 consists of 11 residues. The germline V gene has CDR1 SGHDT and CDR2 YYEEEE. In DNA form, the CDR3 reads TGTGCCAGCAGCCAGGGACAGGCGAGGACCTTC. Translated, it gives CASSQGQARTF. Looking up the rest from reference TRBV5-6 and TRBJ1-2 gives the full variable domain: DAGVTQSPTHLIKTRGQQVTLRCSPKSGHDTVSWYQQALGQGPQFIFQYYEEEERQRGNFPDRFSGHQFPNYSSELNVNALLLGDSALYLCASSQGQARTFGSGTRLTVV.

J is TRBJ1-2 and V is TRBV29-1; D might be TRBD1 (5 bases). V was cut by 7 bases and J by 4 bases, with 10 bases left in between. In germline, CDR1 is SQVTM, CDR2 ANQGSEA. CDR3 size: 11 residues. CDR3 DNA sequence: TGCAGCGCCGGGGGGGGCTATGGCTACACCTTC. It yields the protein CSAGGGYGYTF.

In its sample, this clone was seen once. The V call is TRBV25-1, the J call TRBJ2-7; maybe TRBD2 (6 bases). Germline lookup yields CDR1 MGHDK and CDR2 SYGVNS. The CDR3 covers 13 residues. Trimming removed 0 bases at V and 5 bases at J, with 8 bases between. This chain's CDR3 is CASSEYWGDEQYF. The CDR3 DNA reads TGTGCCAGCAGTGAATATTGGGGGGACGAGCAGTACTTC.

This clone has a single count. V is TRBV7-9 and J is TRBJ2-7; no clear D gene. CDR1 and CDR2 (germline): SEHNR, FQNEAQ (reference sequence). Trimming removed 5 bases at V and 9 bases at J, with 17 bases between. The CDR3 loop spans 13 amino acids. This CDR3 reads CASSPQPTARQYF. CDR3 DNA sequence: TGTGCCAGCAGCCCACAACCAACAGCCCGGCAGTACTTC.